These T cell receptor beta chains were read from a single sample in a study of blood T cells in healthy people across ages. TCRdb passed the 5' RACE reads through MiXCR, listing each CDR3 protein once. The sample includes more than 800,000 distinct CDR3 sequences, under 55% seen only once; the top ten take approximately 17%. The sequencing sample was made of blood. The receptor set was obtained from a woman between 55 and 75 years old in good health. Each CDR3 is given with its conserved first and last residue. The D gene is left open where the match is weak. Only part of the rows carry a size: once, few, many, or a class if the clone is expanded.

j_gene,d_gene,v_gene,abundance,CDR3nt,CDR3aa
TRBJ1-5,.,TRBV5-6,.,TGTGCCAGCAGCTTGGGGGGGCCCACAGATCAGCCCCAGCATTTT,CASSLGGPTDQPQHF
TRBJ2-1,.,TRBV5-1,few,TGCGCCAGCAGCCCCTATAGCGGTTACAATGAGCAGTTCTTC,CASSPYSGYNEQFF
TRBJ2-1,.,TRBV4-1,.,TGCGCCAGCAGCCAAGATTTAACAGTCTACAATGAGCAGTTCTTC,CASSQDLTVYNEQFF
TRBJ1-2,.,TRBV24-1,.,TGTGCCACCAGTGACTCCGGGAGGCTTATCTATGGCTACACCTTC,CATSDSGRLIYGYTF
TRBJ2-5,.,TRBV7-7,.,TGTGCCAGCAGCGTTCAGGGTCTCGGAGAGACCCAGTACTTC,CASSVQGLGETQYF
TRBJ2-7,TRBD2,TRBV20-1,.,TGCAGTGCTACCCTTCTAGCGGGAGTTCCCCTCGAGCAGTACTTC,CSATLLAGVPLEQYF
TRBJ2-3,.,TRBV27,.,TGTGCCAGCCGTTTAGGGGGGTCGGGAGATACGCAGTATTTT,CASRLGGSGDTQYF
TRBJ2-7,TRBD2,TRBV5-1,once,TGCGCCAGCAGCCTAGGACTAGCGGGAGGGCCGAGGAATGAGCAGTACTTC,CASSLGLAGGPRNEQYF
TRBJ2-5,TRBD1,TRBV29-1,.,TGCAGCGCTGAGGAAGGACAGGGGGCTTGGGAGACCCAGTACTTC,CSAEEGQGAWETQYF
TRBJ2-1,TRBD1,TRBV20-1,.,TGCAGTGCCAACAGACAGGGCCCGGACAATGAGCAGTTCTTC,CSANRQGPDNEQFF
TRBJ2-3,TRBD1,TRBV11-2,few,TGTGCCAGCAGCTCCCGGACAGGGGGTCGGCTAAGACTTAGCACAGATACGCAGTATTTT,CASSSRTGGRLRLSTDTQYF
TRBJ2-3,.,TRBV28,.,TGTGCCAGCAGTTGGGGGGGCCCACATACGCAGTATTTT,CASSWGGPHTQYF
TRBJ2-2,.,TRBV3-1,.,TGTGCCAGCAGCACCAAAGACAGGAACACCGGGGAGCTGTTTTTT,CASSTKDRNTGELFF
TRBJ2-1,TRBD2,TRBV12-3/TRBV12-4,.,TGTGCCAGCAGTTGTCCCAGCGGGAGACGTGATGAGCAGTTCTTC,CASSCPSGRRDEQFF
TRBJ2-3,TRBD2,TRBV12-3/TRBV12-4,.,TGTGCCAGCACTCCTAGCGGGAGCACAGATACGCAGTATTTT,CASTPSGSTDTQYF
TRBJ2-1,TRBD2,TRBV4-2,few,TGTGCCAGCAGCCCCGAGGGACTAGCGGGAGGGAGGTCCTACAATGAGCAGTTCTTC,CASSPEGLAGGRSYNEQFF
TRBJ1-5,.,TRBV29-1,few,TGCAGCGTTGAATCCGGAGGTGGGAATCAGCCCCAGCATTTT,CSVESGGGNQPQHF
TRBJ2-7,.,TRBV5-1,.,TGCGCCAGCAGCCGGGACGGGGTTTCATACGAGTCCGAGCAGTACTTC,CASSRDGVSYESEQYF
TRBJ2-7,TRBD2,TRBV9,many,TGTGCCAGCAGCCCGGCGGGAGTCGGCTACGAGCAGTACTTC,CASSPAGVGYEQYF
TRBJ2-3,.,TRBV11-2,many,TGTGCCAGCAGTAACACAGATACGCAGTATTTT,CASSNTDTQYF
TRBJ2-7,.,TRBV2,few,TGTGCCAGCAGTGAGGGCAGTTACTACGAGCAGTACTTC,CASSEGSYYEQYF
TRBJ1-1,.,TRBV6-5,.,TGTGCCAGCAGCCCTCTCCTGACAGGCGGGAACACTGAAGCTTTCTTT,CASSPLLTGGNTEAFF
TRBJ2-1,TRBD2,TRBV6-5,.,TGTGCCAGCAGTTACAAGACTAGCGTCGGGGACAATGAGCAGTTCTTC,CASSYKTSVGDNEQFF
TRBJ2-1,.,TRBV7-4,.,TGTGCCAGCAGCTTAGCACTAGGCAATGAGCAGTTCTTC,CASSLALGNEQFF
TRBJ1-2,TRBD1,TRBV5-1,.,TGCGCCAGCAGCTGGGCCGGGGACAGGAACTACACCTTC,CASSWAGDRNYTF
TRBJ1-6,TRBD1,TRBV20-1,.,TGCAGTGCTAGAGATCAGGGGGGGTCCTATAATTCACCCCTCCACTTT,CSARDQGGSYNSPLHF
TRBJ2-5,.,TRBV29-1,many,TGCAGCGTTGAAAGCCACAGGGAGGAGACCCAGTACTTC,CSVESHREETQYF
TRBJ2-3,TRBD1,TRBV10-3,.,TGTGCCATCAGTGTTGGGACAGGGACAGATACGCAGTATTTT,CAISVGTGTDTQYF
TRBJ2-5,TRBD2,TRBV20-1,.,TGCAGTGCTACGACTAGCGGGTCTCAAGAGACCCAGTACTTC,CSATTSGSQETQYF
TRBJ2-7,TRBD2,TRBV25-1,few,TGTGCCAGCAGTGGGACTAGCGTACACGAGCAGTACTTC,CASSGTSVHEQYF
TRBJ2-1,.,TRBV9,.,TGTGCCAGCAGCCCCCGCGGGGCAGGGACCCACAATGAGCAGTTCTTC,CASSPRGAGTHNEQFF
TRBJ2-7,.,TRBV10-3,few,TGTGCCATCAGTGAGCCTAGGACGGCAGGCCCCTACGAGCAGTACTTC,CAISEPRTAGPYEQYF
TRBJ2-1,TRBD2,TRBV7-6,.,TGTGCCAGCAGCTTAGGGCGGGGCGGGAGACCCCTCTACAATGAGCAGTTCTTC,CASSLGRGGRPLYNEQFF
TRBJ2-1,.,TRBV5-1,few,TGCGCCAGCACTAAGGGGGTTGGTAATGAGCAGTTCTTC,CASTKGVGNEQFF
TRBJ2-5,.,TRBV3-1,many,TGTGCCAGCAGCCCAGCGACAGGGACTAGAGAAGAGACCCAGTACTTC,CASSPATGTREETQYF
TRBJ2-1,.,TRBV20-1,.,TGCAGTGCCATTCCTTCGAGACAACCTTACAATGAGCAGTTCTTC,CSAIPSRQPYNEQFF
TRBJ2-1,.,TRBV7-2,.,TGTGCCAGCAGCTTAGGTCGGCGACTCGTATACAATGAGCAGTTCTTC,CASSLGRRLVYNEQFF
TRBJ1-2,.,TRBV27,.,TGTGCCAGCAGTGGGGGGCGTAACTATGGCTACACCTTC,CASSGGRNYGYTF
TRBJ2-5,TRBD2,TRBV7-9,.,TGTGCCAGCAGCGCCCGAGGACTAGTAATACAAGAGACCCAGTACTTC,CASSARGLVIQETQYF
TRBJ2-5,.,TRBV9,.,TGTGCCAGCAGCGATCGCAGGGCCCAAGAGACCCAGTACTTC,CASSDRRAQETQYF
TRBJ2-5,.,TRBV6-2/TRBV6-3,.,TGTGCCAGCAGTTACTCCCCTATTGAGCAGTACTTC,CASSYSPIEQYF
TRBJ2-7,.,TRBV29-1,.,TGCAGCGCGAACACGGACAGCTCCTACGAGCAGTACTTC,CSANTDSSYEQYF
TRBJ1-5,.,TRBV12-3/TRBV12-4,.,TGTGCCAGCAGCCCGGGGGCCAACAATCAGCCCCAGCATTTT,CASSPGANNQPQHF
TRBJ2-3,TRBD2,TRBV5-1,few,TGCGCCAGCAGCTTGGCCGTAACGGCGGGAGTATGGGCAGATACGCAGTATTTT,CASSLAVTAGVWADTQYF
TRBJ1-1,.,TRBV29-1,.,TGCAGCGTTGAAATGGACACTGAAGCTTTCTTT,CSVEMDTEAFF
TRBJ2-7,TRBD1,TRBV5-1,.,TGCGCCAGCAGCGCGGACAGGGGGACCTTCTACGAGCAGTACTTC,CASSADRGTFYEQYF
TRBJ2-5,.,TRBV30,.,TGTGCCCTGACTATAGGAGGCGACCAAGAGACCCAGTACTTC,CALTIGGDQETQYF
TRBJ1-5,TRBD1,TRBV7-2,.,TGTGCCAGCAGCTTAGGGCCCGACAGGGGTTTTATCAATCAGCCCCAGCATTTT,CASSLGPDRGFINQPQHF
TRBJ2-7,TRBD1,TRBV7-9,.,TGTGCCAGCAGCCCCCCGGGACAGGGGGCGTGGGAGCAGTACTTC,CASSPPGQGAWEQYF
TRBJ2-5,TRBD2,TRBV12-3/TRBV12-4,.,TGTGCCAGCAGTTTCACTAGCGGGCGTGGGATAGAGACCCAGTACTTC,CASSFTSGRGIETQYF
TRBJ2-1,TRBD2,TRBV20-1,few,TGCAGTGCTAGCCCCGTAGCGGGAACCTACAATGAGCAGTTCTTC,CSASPVAGTYNEQFF
TRBJ2-7,.,TRBV3-1,.,TGTGCCAGCAGCCAAAGGTCAGCGGTTGGCTACGAGCAGTACTTC,CASSQRSAVGYEQYF
TRBJ1-6,TRBD1,TRBV25-1,.,TGTGCCAGCAGCATGACAGGGTTTGCCTCACCCCTCCACTTT,CASSMTGFASPLHF
TRBJ1-2,.,TRBV29-1,.,TGCAGCGTTCAAAAGTCAGGGAGAAGTGGTGGCTACACCTTC,CSVQKSGRSGGYTF